Below, 21 T cell receptor beta chains from the same sample are listed, as sequenced in a study of cytomegalovirus exposure and HLA in healthy donors. Use of 60 Vbeta and 13 Jbeta primers characterized the PCR. TCRdb's copy holds only in-frame clones and misses some; the assay was immunoSEQ multiplex PCR. There are 130,000 or so clones in the sample; approximately 84% occur only once, and 1.9% lies in the top ten. Sequencing input: PBMCs. The receptors stem from a woman in her forties in good health and CMV-seronegative.

The rearrangement joins TRBV7-9 to TRBJ1-3; D call uncertain. Trimming cost V 1 base and J 4 bases, with 5 bases left between them. There are 13 residues in the CDR3. Germline CDR1 is SEHNR and CDR2 is FQNEAQ (reference sequence). The CDR3 loop is CASSLGQGNTIYF. CDR3 bases: TGTGCCAGCAGCTTAGGGCAGGGAAACACCATATATTTT.

The chain couples TRBV19 to TRBJ1-5; D call uncertain. The CDR3 spans 16 residues. Trimming removed 4 bases at V and 6 bases at J, with 19 bases between. The germline V gene has CDR1 LNHDA and CDR2 SQIVND (reference sequence). The CDR3 DNA reads as TGTGCCAGTAGTACCCTCGGGTTTGTTTCTAGTCAGCCCCAGCATTTT. Protein product: CASSTLGFVSSQPQHF.

The chain employs TRBV28 and TRBJ2-1; 7 nucleotides match TRBD2. Germline trimming cut 8 bases from V and 0 bases from J; bases unmatched to any gene: 7. Per germline, CDR1 MDHEN and CDR2 SYDVKM. The CDR3 has 15 residues. The chain's CDR3 is CASVPLAASYNEQFF. In nucleotides, the CDR3 is TGTGCCAGCGTGCCCCTAGCGGCCTCCTACAATGAGCAGTTCTTC.

The CDR3 DNA reads TGTGCCAGCACCTCGACAGGGTTTGGCAATCAGCCCCAGCATTTT. Translating it yields CASTSTGFGNQPQHF. The chain is built from TRBV6-6 and TRBJ1-5; 7 nucleotides align to TRBD1. Germline trimming cut 7 bases from V and 2 bases from J; bases unmatched to any gene: 8. This CDR3 has 15 amino acids. Germline loops: CDR1 MNHNY, CDR2 SVGAGI (reference sequence).

The chain combines TRBV6-1 with TRBJ2-5; 10 bases are shared with TRBD1. The DNA end is a closer match to TRBJ2-7, so the J assignment may be wrong. The CDR3 runs to 14 residues. Germline-derived CDR1 and CDR2 are MNHNS and SASEGT. This chain's CDR3 is CASKRQGAPNEQYF. DNA of the CDR3: TGTGCCAGCAAAAGACAGGGGGCCCCCAACGAGCAGTACTTC.

The chain has TRBV7-2 and TRBJ2-7, with TRBD2 as a possible D gene (6 bases). Trimming shortened V by 1 base and J by 9 bases, and 10 bases separated the two germline ends. The CDR3 spans 12 residues. Germline CDR1 is SGHTA and CDR2 is FQGNSA. The CDR3 DNA reads TGTGCCAGCAGCTTAGTTGGAGGGGCGCAGTACTTC. It codes for CASSLVGGAQYF.

J is TRBJ2-4 and V is TRBV28; tentative D call: TRBD2 (5 bases). The germline V gene encodes CDR1 MDHEN and CDR2 SYDVKM. V was clipped by 6 bases and J by 8 bases, with 11 bases between them. CDR3 size: 12 residues. The CDR3 loop reads CASSLLRDIQYF. In DNA form, the CDR3 reads TGTGCCAGCAGCCTCCTGCGGGACATTCAGTACTTC.

For the CDR3, the DNA is TGTGCCTGGAGTACTTTTAAAGATACGCAGTATTTT. Its translation: CAWSTFKDTQYF. The rearrangement uses TRBV30 and TRBJ2-3; D is unclear. The V gene's germline CDR1 is GTSNPN and CDR2 SVGIG (reference sequence). V was trimmed by 2 bases and J by 5 bases, leaving 8 bases between them. This CDR3 contains 12 residues.

This chain connects TRBV13 to TRBJ2-2; 8 positions agree with TRBD1. The germline V gene encodes CDR1 PRHDT and CDR2 FYEKMQ (reference sequence). Trimming cost V 4 bases and J 6 bases; bases outside gene matches: 10. The CDR3 is made up of 16 amino acids. This CDR3 reads CASSSPGQDLAGELFF. In DNA form, the CDR3 reads TGTGCCAGCAGCTCGCCGGGACAGGATCTCGCCGGGGAGCTGTTTTTT.

This chain uses TRBV7-2 with TRBJ2-1, with 12 bases that match TRBD2. The J segment lost 1 base and the V segment lost 0 bases, leaving 7 bases of the junction unmatched. Germline V gene sequence: CDR1 SGHTA, CDR2 FQGNSA. This CDR3 has 19 residues. The CDR3, as DNA: TGTGCCAGCAGCTTAGCACCGACTAGCGGGAGAGTATCCTACAATGAGCAGTTCTTC. It codes for CASSLAPTSGRVSYNEQFF.

The chain employs TRBV4-1 and TRBJ2-6; TRBD1 is a possible D gene (5 bases). The CDR3 covers 19 residues. V was clipped by 4 bases and J by 1 base, with 20 bases between them. Germline V gene lookup returns CDR1 MGHRA and CDR2 YSYEKL. The CDR3 nucleotides read TGCGCCAGCAGCCCCCTTTCGTCAGGGCCTATTTCTGGGGCCAACGTCCTGACTTTC. As protein: CASSPLSSGPISGANVLTF.

The chain has TRBV28 and TRBJ1-5; 7 bases match TRBD1. The CDR3 is made up of 15 amino acids. Germline V CDR1 and CDR2: MDHEN, SYDVKM. Trimming took 6 bases from V and 7 from J; bases not matched to a gene: 12. The CDR3 here is CASSVIPQGGQPQHF. The DNA of the CDR3 is TGTGCCAGCAGCGTTATCCCTCAAGGGGGCCAGCCCCAGCATTTT.

In this sample, this clone turned up once. The V gene is TRBV4-3, the J gene TRBJ2-5; D may be TRBD1 (7 bases). This CDR3 region has 17 residues. Trimming removed 0 bases at V and 5 bases at J, with 19 bases between. Germline-derived CDR1 and CDR2 are LGHNA and YSLEER. DNA of the CDR3: TGCGCCAGCAGCCAAGATCTTCCGAGGGCAGGGGGGGAGACCCAGTACTTC. Its protein is CASSQDLPRAGGETQYF.

This chain uses TRBV10-3 with TRBJ2-3, with 14 bases fitting TRBD2. The CDR3 sequence is 16 residues long. Germline-derived CDR1 and CDR2 are ENHRY and SYGVKD. Unmatched junction bases numbered 4, after V lost 4 bases and J lost 4 bases. CDR3 bases: TGTGCCATCAGTGGGGGGACTAGCGGGAGTGCAGATACGCAGTATTTT. Its protein product is CAISGGTSGSADTQYF.

The V and J genes are TRBV6-1 and TRBJ1-2, with 9 nucleotides matching TRBD1. CDR1 and CDR2 (germline): MNHNS, SASEGT. With 4 bases clipped from V and 2 bases from J, the junction kept 8 bases outside the gene matches. CDR3 length: 16 residues. For the CDR3, the DNA is TGTGCCAGCAGTGTTCTGTCCGGACAGGGGAACTATGGCTACACCTTC. Translating gives CASSVLSGQGNYGYTF.

The rearrangement links TRBV27 to TRBJ2-1; TRBD2 matches 8 bases. The CDR3 is 12 residues long. Unmatched junction bases numbered 10, after V lost 6 bases and J lost 15 bases. Germline assignment: CDR1 MNHEY and CDR2 SMNVEV (reference sequence). For the CDR3, the DNA is TGTGCCAGCAGGACGATACCGGGACTAGTGTTCTTC. Its protein product is CASRTIPGLVFF.

V gene TRBV6-5 combines with J gene TRBJ2-3; 7 bases fit TRBD1. The CDR3 loop spans 14 amino acids. The V gene's germline CDR1 is MNHEY and CDR2 SVGAGI. Losses at the gene ends were 4 bases for V and 8 bases for J; bases not matched to a gene: 9. CDR3 bases: TGTGCCAGCAGTTCGGGACAGTCCTCGGGTACGCAGTATTTT. This translates into CASSSGQSSGTQYF.

The chain joins TRBV29-1 to TRBJ2-5; maybe TRBD1 (5 bases). The germline V gene has CDR1 SQVTM and CDR2 ANQGSEA. The CDR3 sequence is 12 residues long. The ends were cut back, 4 bases at V and 3 bases at J, with 9 bases in the middle. CDR3 residues: CSVALQEETQYF. The DNA of the CDR3 is TGCAGCGTTGCCCTACAGGAAGAGACCCAGTACTTC.

This sequence joins TRBV10-3 and TRBJ1-1; D perhaps matches TRBD1 (6 bases). V lost 0 bases to trimming and J lost 1 base, with 9 bases between them. CDR1 ENHRY and CDR2 SYGVKD come from the germline V gene. The CDR3 runs to 15 residues. The CDR3 DNA reads TGTGCCATCAGTGAGTCCAGGGGTTGGAACACTGAAGCTTTCTTT. Translation gives CAISESRGWNTEAFF.

The CDR3 region is CASSRGQAYQVPNEKLFF. The CDR3 nucleotides read TGTGCCAGCAGCCGAGGACAGGCCTATCAAGTCCCTAATGAAAAACTGTTTTTT. This sequence joins TRBV2 and TRBJ1-4, with 7 bases identical to TRBD1. Germline CDR1 is SNHLY and CDR2 is FYNNEI. The CDR3 extends over 18 amino acids. The trim removed 6 bases at V and 3 bases at J, leaving 16 bases unmatched.

The chain links TRBV5-1 to TRBJ2-5; no firm D call. V was shortened by 7 bases and J by 3 bases, with 10 bases between the two germline ends. The CDR3 runs to 12 residues. Germline lookup yields CDR1 SGHRS and CDR2 YFSETQ. CDR3 sequence reads: CASGDSKETQYF. The CDR3 DNA follows: TGCGCCAGCGGCGACTCTAAAGAGACCCAGTACTTC. Based on the CDR3 plus reference TRBV5-1 and TRBJ2-5, the full variable domain is KAGVTQTPRYLIKTRGQQVTLSCSPISGHRSVSWYQQTPGQGLQFLFEYFSETQRNKGNFPGRFSGRQFSNSRSEMNVSTLELGDSALYLCASGDSKETQYFGPGTRLLVL.